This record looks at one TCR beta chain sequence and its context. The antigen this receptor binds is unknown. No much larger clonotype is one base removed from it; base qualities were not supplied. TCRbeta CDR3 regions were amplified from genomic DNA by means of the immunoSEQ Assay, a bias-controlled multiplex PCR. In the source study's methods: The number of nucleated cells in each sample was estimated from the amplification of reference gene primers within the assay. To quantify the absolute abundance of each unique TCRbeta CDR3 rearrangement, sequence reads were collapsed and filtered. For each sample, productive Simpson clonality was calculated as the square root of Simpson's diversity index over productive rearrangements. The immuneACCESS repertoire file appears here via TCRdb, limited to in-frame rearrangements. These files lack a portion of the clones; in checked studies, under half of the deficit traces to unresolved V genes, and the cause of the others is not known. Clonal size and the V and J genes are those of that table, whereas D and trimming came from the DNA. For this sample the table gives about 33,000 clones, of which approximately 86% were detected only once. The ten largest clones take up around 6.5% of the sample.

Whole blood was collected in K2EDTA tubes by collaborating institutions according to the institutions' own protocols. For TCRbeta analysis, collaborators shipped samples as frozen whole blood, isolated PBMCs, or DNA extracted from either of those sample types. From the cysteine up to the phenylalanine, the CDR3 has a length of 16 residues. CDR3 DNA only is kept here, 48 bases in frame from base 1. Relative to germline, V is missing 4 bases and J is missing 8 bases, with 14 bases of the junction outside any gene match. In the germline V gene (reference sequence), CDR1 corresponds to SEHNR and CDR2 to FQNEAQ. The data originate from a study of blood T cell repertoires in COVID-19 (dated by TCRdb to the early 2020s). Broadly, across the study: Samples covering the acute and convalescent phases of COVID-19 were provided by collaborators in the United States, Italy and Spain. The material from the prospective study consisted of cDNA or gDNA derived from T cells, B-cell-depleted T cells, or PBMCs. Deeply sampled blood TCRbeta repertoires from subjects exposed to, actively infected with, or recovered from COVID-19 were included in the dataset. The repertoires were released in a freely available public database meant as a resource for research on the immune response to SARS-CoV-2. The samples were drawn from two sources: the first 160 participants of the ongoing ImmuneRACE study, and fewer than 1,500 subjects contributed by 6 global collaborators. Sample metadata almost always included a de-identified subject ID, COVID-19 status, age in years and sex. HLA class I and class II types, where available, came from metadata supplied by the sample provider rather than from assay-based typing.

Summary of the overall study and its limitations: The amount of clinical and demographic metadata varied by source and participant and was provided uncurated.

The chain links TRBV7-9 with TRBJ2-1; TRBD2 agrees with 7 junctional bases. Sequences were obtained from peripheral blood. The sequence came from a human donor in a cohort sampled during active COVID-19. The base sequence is TGTGCCAGCAGCTCTTGGGACTACCTTAGGAATGATGAGCAGTTCTTC. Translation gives CASSSWDYLRNDEQFF.